These 7 T cell receptor beta chains came from one sample sequenced in a study of cytomegalovirus exposure and HLA in healthy donors. The primer mix had 60 Vbeta and 13 Jbeta primers. Generated by immunoSEQ multiplex PCR, the TCRdb table keeps only in-frame clones and is missing some. The sample yields about 100,000 clones, around 74% seen once. The material sequenced was PBMCs. The origin of the receptors is a man over 45 in good health and CMV-seropositive.

The sample holds a few counts of this clone. The J gene is TRBJ1-6, the V gene TRBV6-6; tentatively, D is TRBD1 (6 bases). The V end was cut by 6 bases, the J end by 9 bases, with 12 bases between. Germline V lookup: CDR1 MNHNY, CDR2 SVGAGI (reference sequence). The CDR3 has 13 amino acids. This chain's CDR3 is CASSAIGGSPLHF. Here the CDR3 DNA reads TGTGCCAGCAGCGCCATAGGGGGTTCACCCCTCCACTTT.

The chain recombines TRBV19 with TRBJ1-5; D is perhaps TRBD1 (5 bases). CDR1 and CDR2 from the germline V gene are LNHDA and SQIVND (reference sequence). Trimming pared 1 base from V and 4 bases from J, leaving 11 bases between. The CDR3 runs 15 residues. The CDR3 sequence: CASSIGAGSNQPQHF. The CDR3, as DNA: TGTGCCAGTAGTATAGGGGCAGGGTCGAATCAGCCCCAGCATTTT.

The V gene is TRBV4-3, the J gene TRBJ1-4; D is unclear. Germline V gene lookup returns CDR1 LGHNA and CDR2 YSLEER. V lost 1 base to trimming and J lost 8 bases, with 14 bases between them. CDR3 length equals 15 residues. The DNA for the CDR3 is TGCGCCAGCAGCCAAGCAAGCGGCAGAACAGAAAAACTGTTTTTT. Translation gives CASSQASGRTEKLFF.

This clone was recorded only once. The chain has TRBV7-3 and TRBJ1-2; D perhaps matches TRBD1 (5 bases). The germline V gene encodes CDR1 SGHTA and CDR2 FQGTGA. The CDR3 is made up of 13 amino acids. Between the trimmed V and J ends, which lost 4 bases and 7 bases, there was a span of 13 bases. As DNA, the CDR3 is TGTGCCAGCAGCTCACCCGGGGGGACTGGCTACACCTTC. This codes for CASSSPGGTGYTF.

The chain links TRBV14 to TRBJ1-2; D gene unclear. The length of the CDR3 is 14 residues. Germline V gene data show CDR1 as SGHDN and CDR2 as FVKESK. V dropped 4 bases and J dropped 1 base, with 10 bases sitting between them. The CDR3 here is CASSRLDGNYGYTF. The CDR3, as DNA: TGTGCCAGCAGCCGGCTAGATGGTAACTATGGCTACACCTTC.

The V gene is TRBV27, the J gene TRBJ1-2; D may be TRBD1 (5 bases). V was clipped by 7 bases and J by 4 bases, with 16 bases between them. The CDR3 is 14 residues long. Germline CDR1 and CDR2: MNHEY and SMNVEV (reference sequence). CDR3 residues: CASKLSGSSYGYTF. The DNA for the CDR3 is TGTGCCAGCAAACTGTCAGGGTCCAGCTATGGCTACACCTTC.

The chain recombines TRBV7-3 with TRBJ1-2, with D hard to call. The CDR3 is 17 residues long. Germline V gene lookup returns CDR1 SGHTA and CDR2 FQGTGA. Deletions cut 0 bases from V and 8 bases from J, with 22 bases between. The CDR3 sequence: CASSLTGPGMGHLGYTF. The CDR3 DNA follows: TGTGCCAGCAGCTTAACGGGCCCGGGGATGGGTCACCTCGGCTACACCTTC.